This passage covers 18 T cell receptor beta chains from one sample sequenced in a study of spatial heterogeneity in lung cancer. Study results and caveats: Counts of expanded alpha and beta TCRs within tumors tracked the tumor nonsynonymous mutation count.

TCRdb called the 5' RACE reads again in MiXCR, with one record for every CDR3 protein. The sample shows 3,500 to 4,000 distinct CDR3 sequences, roughly a quarter of them seen only once. No antigen has been identified for these receptors. The time point denotes: sample taken at primary tumor resection. The sequencing used lung tumor tissue, collected at surgery. The receptor source for this set is a male donor with early-stage non-small cell lung cancer.

By sample fraction, this clonotype is medium-sized (0.01 to 0.1%). This beta chain was picked up by a library intended for alpha chains and is off target, so its count carries little meaning. V and J are TRBV5-1 and TRBJ1-6; D not resolved. Trimming stripped 1 base from V and 8 bases from J, with 10 bases between. This CDR3 has 14 amino acids. Per the germline V gene, CDR1 is SGHRS and CDR2 is YFSETQ. CDR3 sequence: CASSLSLGYSPLHF. CDR3 DNA sequence: TGCGCCAGCAGCTTGTCGCTGGGCTATTCACCCCTCCACTTT. The whole variable domain, filled in from reference TRBV5-1 and TRBJ1-6, reads KAGVTQTPRYLIKTRGQQVTLSCSPISGHRSVSWYQQTPGQGLQFLFEYFSETQRNKGNFPGRFSGRQFSNSRSEMNVSTLELGDSALYLCASSLSLGYSPLHFGNGTRLTVT.

Concerning this clonotype itself: A library made for alpha chains picked up this beta chain off target, so its size means little. The rearrangement joins TRBV7-9 to TRBJ2-2; TRBD1 aligns across 9 bases. V lost 5 bases to trimming and J lost 4 bases; unmatched junction nucleotides: 8. The germline V gene has CDR1 SEHNR and CDR2 FQNEAQ (reference sequence). The length of the CDR3 is 16 residues. The CDR3 loop reads CASSPRLGQGTGELFF. CDR3 sequence (DNA): TGTGCCAGCAGCCCTCGTCTGGGACAGGGCACCGGGGAGCTGTTTTTT.

Regarding this clonotype: This beta chain appears as a stray read in a library generated for alpha chains; its size is not informative. The chain couples TRBV10-3 to TRBJ2-4, with 10 bases aligning to TRBD1. The CDR3 loop spans 15 amino acids. Germline assignment: CDR1 ENHRY and CDR2 SYGVKD. V shed 5 bases, J shed 6 bases, and the junction held 7 bases outside the gene matches. For the CDR3, the DNA is TGTGCCATCAGTTTGGGACAGGGGATTGGAAACATTCAGTACTTC. Protein product: CAISLGQGIGNIQYF.

This clonotype was seen ten or more times. The library was designed around alpha chains, so this beta chain is a stray read whose abundance carries little weight. The chain is built from TRBV6-1 and TRBJ1-1; TRBD1 is a possible D gene (5 bases). The V gene's germline CDR1 is MNHNS and CDR2 SASEGT. This CDR3 has 13 amino acids. Trimming removed 6 bases at V and 4 bases at J, with 12 bases between. DNA of the CDR3: TGTGCCAGCAGGGGGCTCGAAGGCACTGAAGCTTTCTTT. This encodes CASRGLEGTEAFF.

In this sample, this clonotype turned up once. This beta chain is off target for a library built for alpha chains, so its abundance means little. The V and J genes are TRBV4-1 and TRBJ1-1, with D unclear. Trimming took 0 bases from V and 0 from J, leaving 5 bases between them. This CDR3 has 14 amino acids. Germline-derived CDR1 and CDR2 are MGHRA and YSYEKL. The chain's CDR3 is CASSQERLNTEAFF. The CDR3 nucleotides are TGCGCCAGCAGCCAAGAACGATTGAACACTGAAGCTTTCTTT.

In its sample, this clonotype is medium-sized. The size of this beta chain means little, since it is a stray read in a library made for alpha chains. V usage is TRBV29-1 and J usage is TRBJ1-1, with D maybe TRBD1 (6 bases). This CDR3 spans 13 amino acids. Trimming took off 7 bases at V and 4 bases at J, with 16 bases between the two ends. Per the germline V gene, CDR1 is SQVTM and CDR2 is ANQGSEA. Written as DNA, the CDR3 is TGCAGCGCAAGTACAGGGCGCGTCACTGAAGCTTTCTTT. Protein: CSASTGRVTEAFF.

Turning to this clonotype: The size of this beta chain means little, since it is a stray read in a library made for alpha chains. The chain carries TRBV12-3 or TRBV12-4 and TRBJ2-1; 8 bases agree with TRBD1. With V trimmed by 6 bases and J by 6 bases, 10 bases remained unmatched. The CDR3 length is 15 residues. The CDR3 region is CASRDPGQAFNEQFF. Written as DNA, the CDR3 is TGTGCCAGCAGAGACCCGGGACAGGCTTTCAATGAGCAGTTCTTC.

For this clonotype: Being off target in a library aimed at alpha chains, this beta chain has a size of little meaning. V is TRBV21-1 and J is TRBJ2-7. TRBV21-1 counts as a pseudogene. The CDR3 contains 15 residues. CDR3 amino acids: CASSKKALDYYEQYV. The CDR3, as DNA: TGTGCCAGCAGCAAAAAGGCTCTCGATTACTACGAGCAGTACGTC.

Notes on this clonotype: As an off-target read in a library built for alpha chains, this beta chain has a frequency of little significance. The V call is TRBV5-1, the J call TRBJ2-2, with 7 nucleotides matching TRBD1. Per germline, CDR1 SGHRS and CDR2 YFSETQ. V shed 7 bases, J shed 1 base, and the junction held 7 bases outside the gene matches. The CDR3 runs to 15 residues. The CDR3 region is CASVPGTENTGELFF. The CDR3 DNA is TGCGCCAGCGTCCCCGGGACAGAGAACACCGGGGAGCTGTTTTTT.

The table lists this clonotype with many counts. This beta chain came through as a stray read in a library set up for alpha chains, and its size says little. The J gene is TRBJ2-1, the V gene TRBV6-4, with TRBD2 matching over 10 bases. The CDR3 sequence is 15 residues long. Germline trimming cut 4 bases from V and 6 bases from J; bases unmatched to any gene: 6. In germline, CDR1 is MRHNA, CDR2 SNTAGT. CDR3 sequence reads: CASSVSGRLGNEQFF. CDR3 coding DNA: TGTGCCAGCAGTGTTAGCGGGAGGCTAGGCAATGAGCAGTTCTTC.

By share, this clonotype counts as medium-sized (0.01 to 0.1%). In a library made to pick up alpha chains, this beta chain is a stray read with a size that means little. The rearrangement joins TRBV7-6 to TRBJ2-5; 7 positions agree with TRBD2. The junction had 12 bases not matched to a gene; V was cut back by 1 base and J by 13 bases. This CDR3 has 14 amino acids. Germline assignment: CDR1 SGHVS and CDR2 FNYEAQ. The CDR3 region is CASSLEATERGRYF. CDR3 sequence (DNA): TGTGCCAGCAGCTTAGAAGCAACCGAGCGGGGCCGGTACTTC.

As regards this clonotype: Because the library targeted alpha chains, this beta chain is an off-target read whose size means little. The rearrangement uses TRBV12-3 or TRBV12-4 and TRBJ1-2, with D possibly TRBD1 on 5 matching bases. Trimming left V 0 bases short and J 6 bases short, with 11 bases between. This CDR3 region has 14 residues. The CDR3 bases are TGTGCCAGCAGTTTAGCCTGGACGGGGGATGGCTACACCTTC. Its translation: CASSLAWTGDGYTF.

Points on this clonotype: Because the library targeted alpha chains, this beta chain is an off-target read whose size means little. The CDR3: CASGDLQGLNSPLHF. In DNA, the CDR3 is TGTGCCAGCGGGGATCTACAGGGTTTAAATTCACCCCTCCACTTT. The V call is TRBV11-2, the J call TRBJ1-6; a possible D gene is TRBD1 (6 bases). This CDR3 has 15 amino acids. V gave up 8 bases and J gave up 7 bases, with 18 bases separating them. Germline V gene lookup returns CDR1 SGHAT and CDR2 FQNNGV.

Relative to its sample, this clonotype is medium-sized. As an off-target read in a library built for alpha chains, this beta chain has a frequency of little significance. This sequence joins TRBV20-1 and TRBJ1-2, with 7 positions matching TRBD1. V lost 3 bases to trimming and J lost 3 bases; unmatched junction nucleotides: 7. Germline assignment: CDR1 DFQATT and CDR2 SNEGSKA (reference sequence). This CDR3 contains 14 residues. CDR3 loop: CSASNPGGYYGYTF. The CDR3 nucleotides read TGCAGTGCTAGTAACCCAGGGGGGTACTATGGCTACACCTTC.

A word on this clonotype: With the library built for alpha chains, this beta chain is off target and its frequency is not meaningful. The rearrangement links TRBV6-5 to TRBJ1-2; D may be TRBD1 (6 bases). CDR3 size: 11 residues. V dropped 9 bases and J dropped 8 bases, with 13 bases sitting between them. Per the germline V gene, CDR1 is MNHEY and CDR2 is SVGAGI. The CDR3 is CASRTAEGYTF. The CDR3 region has the DNA TGTGCCAGTCGGACAGCTGAAGGCTACACCTTC.

This clonotype has ten or more counts. The library was prepared for alpha chains; this beta chain is a stray read, so its frequency means little. This chain links TRBV6-6 with TRBJ2-1; no firm D call. Trimming took 0 bases from V and 10 from J, leaving 13 bases between them. This CDR3 has 14 amino acids. Looked up from germline, CDR1 is MNHNY and CDR2 is SVGAGI (reference sequence). The CDR3 bases are TGTGCCAGCAGTTACTCTTTAGACTCCGGGGAGCAGTTCTTC. Protein: CASSYSLDSGEQFF.

This clonotype qualifies as medium-sized (0.01 to 0.1%). This beta chain appears as a stray read in a library generated for alpha chains; its size is not informative. V is TRBV30 and J is TRBJ2-3; 8 bases line up with TRBD2. With V trimmed by 2 bases and J by 0 bases, 1 base remained unmatched. CDR1 GTSNPN and CDR2 SVGIG come from the germline V gene (reference sequence). The CDR3 sequence is 14 residues long. The CDR3 protein is CAWSRGGSTDTQYF. CDR3 DNA: TGTGCCTGGAGTCGCGGGGGGAGCACAGATACGCAGTATTTT. Combining the CDR3 with reference TRBV30 and TRBJ2-3 gives the whole variable domain SQTIHQWPATLVQPVGSPLSLECTVEGTSNPNLYWYRQAAGRGLQLLFYSVGIGQISSEVPQNLSASRPQDRQFILSSKKLLLSDSGFYLCAWSRGGSTDTQYFGPGTRLTVL.

Ten or more counts support this clonotype. This beta chain is a stray sequence in a library constructed for alpha chains; its clone size is not meaningful. The chain has TRBV12-3 or TRBV12-4 and TRBJ2-3; 8 bases align to TRBD2. V gave up 7 bases and J gave up 0 bases; unmatched junction bases: 6. CDR3 length: 15 residues. The CDR3 bases are TGTGCCAGCACAGGACTAGCAGCTAGCACAGATACGCAGTATTTT. Encoded protein: CASTGLAASTDTQYF.